This record covers a single TCR beta chain. This sample is drawn from a study of beta chain features in type 1 diabetes. Expressed TCRB transcripts were sequenced because the entire RNA isolate underwent reverse transcription. TCRdb keeps only in-frame clones here, not all; method: immunoSEQ multiplex PCR. The sample shows about 150,000 clones, around 50% of them seen only once. CDR1 and CDR2 (germline): SEHNR, FQNEAQ (reference sequence). CDR3 length equals 13 residues. Trimming took off 10 bases at V and 1 base at J, with 12 bases between the two ends. This chain joins TRBV7-9 and TRBJ2-3, with D maybe TRBD2 (6 bases). The sequence came from a man aged 18 to 29 in good health. Sequencing was performed on Tregs from blood. The DNA of the CDR3 is TGTGCCAACGGGGGTGCGGGCACAGATACGCAGTATTTT. This codes for CANGGAGTDTQYF.